These 6 T cell receptor beta chains came from one sample sequenced in a study of blood T cell repertoires in COVID-19 (dated by TCRdb to the early 2020s). The library relied on the immunoSEQ multiplex PCR assay. Entries here come from immuneACCESS through TCRdb and include only in-frame sequences with V and J called. Some clones fail to appear in such tables; in the studies checked, an unresolved V gene covers under half of the shortfall, and the cause of the remainder is unknown. This sample holds approximately 200,000 clones; approximately 90% were observed only once. In total, the top ten clones hold about 6.2% of the sample. Sequencing was done on a sample of peripheral blood. The receptors shown here come from a man in his 60s who had recovered from COVID-19.

This clone appeared once. The chain joins TRBV2 to TRBJ2-1; TRBD2 matches 7 bases. The CDR3 is 13 residues long. J gave up 7 bases and V 8 bases, and 8 bases lay outside the gene matches. Germline V gives CDR1 SNHLY, CDR2 FYNNEI. CDR3 amino acids: CASGGVAENEQFF. The CDR3 nucleotides read TGTGCCAGCGGGGGGGTAGCTGAGAATGAGCAGTTCTTC.

The gene calls are TRBV19 and TRBJ1-1; D perhaps matches TRBD1 (6 bases). The CDR3 loop spans 12 amino acids. The germline V gene has CDR1 LNHDA and CDR2 SQIVND (reference sequence). Trimming removed 6 bases from V and 9 bases from J, with 14 bases in between. The CDR3 loop is CASRQGVLKAFF. The CDR3 nucleotides read TGTGCCAGTAGACAGGGAGTCTTAAAAGCTTTCTTT.

The chain combines TRBV27 with TRBJ1-2; D gene unclear. The CDR3 has 14 amino acids. The V and J ends lost 3 bases and 4 bases respectively, with 12 bases between them. The germline gives CDR1 MNHEY, CDR2 SMNVEV (reference sequence). CDR3 DNA sequence: TGTGCCAGCAGTTTGAACAGCTTTACCTATGGCTACACCTTC. Amino acid sequence: CASSLNSFTYGYTF.

The CDR3 DNA reads TGTGCCAGCAGCTTAGAACAGGGGGCATACGAGCAGTACTTC. Protein product: CASSLEQGAYEQYF. The V and J genes are TRBV11-2 and TRBJ2-7; 9 bases are shared with TRBD1. Germline V gives CDR1 SGHAT, CDR2 FQNNGV. This CDR3 is 14 amino acids long. Trimming cost V 0 bases and J 4 bases; bases outside gene matches: 1.

This chain joins TRBV4-2 and TRBJ2-6, with D maybe TRBD1 (6 bases). CDR3 length equals 15 residues. Germline CDR1 and CDR2: LGHNA and YNFKEQ. V was clipped by 4 bases and J by 2 bases, with 9 bases between them. CDR3 DNA sequence: TGTGCCAGCAGCCCTTCAGGGGCTGGGGCCAACGTCCTGACTTTC. This codes for CASSPSGAGANVLTF.

The CDR3 coding sequence is TGTGCCAGCAGTGAAGCGCAGGGAACGGCCTACGAGCAGTACTTC. Residues: CASSEAQGTAYEQYF. The chain combines TRBV6-1 with TRBJ2-7; tentative D call: TRBD1 (5 bases). The CDR3 totals 15 residues. V lost 0 bases and J 2 bases, leaving 11 bases between the germline ends. CDR1 and CDR2 (germline): MNHNS, SASEGT.